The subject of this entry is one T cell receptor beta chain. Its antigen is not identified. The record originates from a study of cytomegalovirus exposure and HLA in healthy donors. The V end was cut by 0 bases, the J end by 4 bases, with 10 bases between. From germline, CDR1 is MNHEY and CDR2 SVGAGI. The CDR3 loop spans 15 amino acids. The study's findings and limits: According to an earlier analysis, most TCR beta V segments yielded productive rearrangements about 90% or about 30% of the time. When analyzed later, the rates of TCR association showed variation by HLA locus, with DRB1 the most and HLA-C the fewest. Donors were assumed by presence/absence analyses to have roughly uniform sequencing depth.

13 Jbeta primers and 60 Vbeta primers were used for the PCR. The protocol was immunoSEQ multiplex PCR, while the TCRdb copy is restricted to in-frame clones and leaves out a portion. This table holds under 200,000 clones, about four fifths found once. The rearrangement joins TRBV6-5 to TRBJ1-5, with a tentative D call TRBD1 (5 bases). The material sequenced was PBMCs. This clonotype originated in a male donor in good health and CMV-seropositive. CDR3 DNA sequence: TGTGCCAGCAGTTACTCGACAGCTCCAAATCAGCCCCAGCATTTT. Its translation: CASSYSTAPNQPQHF.